The following is a T cell receptor (beta chain) sequence with its context. Its specificity is not known. This entry comes from a study of cytomegalovirus exposure and HLA in healthy donors. General study points: Productive status was seen about 87% or about 30% of the time for most TCR beta V segments in an earlier analysis.

Both 60 Vbeta primers and 13 Jbeta primers went into the PCR. Sequencing used immunoSEQ multiplex PCR; TCRdb keeps in-frame clones, though not all of them. Of around 100,000 clones detected, about 8% appear once; the ten largest clones hold about 2.5%. The CDR3 is made up of 15 amino acids. Germline V gene sequence: CDR1 MDHEN, CDR2 SYDVKM. The junction had 7 bases not matched to a gene; V was cut back by 5 bases and J by 5 bases. This sequence was found in a man in his fifties or sixties in good health and CMV-seronegative. Material for sequencing was PBMCs. The rearrangement links TRBV28 to TRBJ2-3; TRBD1 aligns across 10 bases. CDR3 nucleotide sequence: TGTGCCAGCAGTGCCCCGGGACAGGGGTTAGATACGCAGTATTTT. It is translated as CASSAPGQGLDTQYF.